This TCR beta chain came from a study of blood T cell repertoires in COVID-19. Across the study: Donors in the United States, Italy and Spain gave samples during acute or convalescent COVID-19. From T cells, B-cell-depleted T cells, or PBMCs came the material, which was cDNA or gDNA.

Per the study methods: Nucleated cell number was recorded as an estimate derived from reference gene primer amplification. Clones were read by immunoSEQ multiplex PCR, and TCRdb kept only the in-frame ones, dropping some. V, J and clone size reflect that table, while D and trimming were determined from the DNA. Here the sample spans about 70,000 clones, approximately 83% being singletons. The CDR3 runs 13 residues. V was cut by 3 bases and J by 3 bases, with 8 bases left in between. The germline V gene has CDR1 KGHSH and CDR2 LQKENI. Comments on this clone: The same CDR3 also results from other DNA sequences found in this sample.

This TCR was recovered from a human donor in a cohort sampled during active COVID-19. Sequenced input: peripheral blood. V gene TRBV18 combines with J gene TRBJ1-2; D is unresolved. The CDR3: CASSPGRDYGYTF. The DNA for the CDR3 is TGTGCCAGCTCACCGGGGAGGGACTATGGCTACACCTTC.